What follows are 18 T cell receptor beta chains derived from one specimen sequenced in a study of Ad26.COV2.S vaccination and SARS-CoV-2 variants (dated by TCRdb to about 2021). This sample's treatment or condition label indicates: 15 to 20 received Ad26.COV2.S at low or high dose, single or two shots; 5 received placebo; per-sample allocation not given. Repertoires of vaccine and placebo recipients were sequenced from samples taken on day 63 after the first injection. The library relied on the immunoSEQ multiplex PCR assay. TCRdb obtained this table from immuneACCESS and retained in-frame rearrangements with V and J assigned. These tables miss some clones; where compared with another copy, unresolved V genes account for less than half of the shortfall, and the remainder is unexplained. The sample table holds around 420,000 clones, of which 88% were seen once. In total, the top ten clones hold about 3.6% of the sample.

The material was peripheral blood, obtained in a trial of Ad26.COV2.S vaccine versus placebo. The receptors stem from a person between 18 and 65 years old who received the Ad26.COV2.S COVID-19 vaccine or a placebo.

The J gene is TRBJ2-7, the V gene TRBV28, with 9 bases lining up with TRBD2. V dropped 3 bases and J dropped 5; count of bases not matched to a gene: 8. The CDR3 loop spans 15 amino acids. Germline CDR1 and CDR2: MDHEN and SYDVKM. The CDR3 loop is CASSFYGGGAHEQYF. CDR3 nucleotide sequence: TGTGCCAGCAGTTTTTATGGCGGGGGGGCCCACGAGCAGTACTTC.

About this clone itself: Other DNA sequences in the same sample also yield this CDR3. This chain connects TRBV6-2 or TRBV6-3 to TRBJ1-5, with TRBD1 identical over 9 bases. Unmatched junction bases numbered 6, after V lost 5 bases and J lost 1 base. The CDR3 runs 16 residues. Per the germline V gene, CDR1 is MNHEY and CDR2 is SVGEGT. The CDR3 region is CASSPGQGPSNQPQHF. The CDR3 nucleotides are TGTGCCAGCAGTCCGGGACAGGGCCCAAGCAATCAGCCCCAGCATTTT.

J is TRBJ2-7 and V is TRBV2; D tentatively fits TRBD1 or TRBD2 (5 bases each). The CDR3 has 15 residues. Trimming shortened V by 3 bases and J by 4 bases, and 16 bases separated the two germline ends. Germline V gene data show CDR1 as SNHLY and CDR2 as FYNNEI. DNA for the CDR3: TGTGCCAGCAGTGAGGGACCCTTAGATAGGTACGAGCAGTACTTC. This encodes CASSEGPLDRYEQYF.

This clone was observed a single time. The chain combines TRBV6-5 with TRBJ1-6; a possible D gene is TRBD1 (6 bases). Germline values: CDR1 MNHEY, CDR2 SVGAGI. The CDR3 contains 15 residues. V dropped 7 bases and J dropped 8 bases, with 18 bases sitting between them. The CDR3 region is CASTRGAPGDSPLHF. The CDR3 coding sequence is TGTGCCAGCACTCGGGGGGCGCCGGGGGATTCACCCCTCCACTTT.

This chain links TRBV2 with TRBJ2-1, with 9 bases aligning to TRBD2. CDR1 is SNHLY, CDR2 FYNNEI, per germline. With 7 bases clipped from V and 4 bases from J, the junction kept 8 bases outside the gene matches. The CDR3 totals 15 residues. Here the CDR3 reads CASIESTSGYNEQFF. The CDR3 DNA reads TGTGCCAGCATTGAGTCGACTAGCGGATACAATGAGCAGTTCTTC. The entire variable domain, with the rest obtained from reference TRBV2 and TRBJ2-1, is as follows: EPEVTQTPSHQVTQMGQEVILRCVPISNHLYFYWYRQILGQKVEFLVSFYNNEISEKSEIFDDQFSVERPDGSNFTLKIRSTKLEDSAMYFCASIESTSGYNEQFFGPGTRLTVL.

The chain couples TRBV27 to TRBJ2-7; D not resolved. V dropped 6 bases and J dropped 1 base, with 7 bases sitting between them. The CDR3 loop spans 12 amino acids. Per the germline V gene, CDR1 is MNHEY and CDR2 is SMNVEV (reference sequence). DNA for the CDR3: TGTGCCAGCAGGGGTCCTTCCTACGAGCAGTACTTC. Amino acids: CASRGPSYEQYF.

This sequence joins TRBV11-1 and TRBJ2-5; D gene ambiguous. Germline CDR1 reads SGHAT; CDR2 reads FQDESV (reference sequence). The CDR3 runs to 14 residues. Trimming took 5 bases from V and 10 from J, leaving 20 bases between them. CDR3 protein: CASSPPWDARNQYF. The CDR3 DNA sequence: TGTGCCAGCAGCCCCCCCTGGGATGCGCGCAACCAGTACTTC.

With regard to this clone: Other DNA sequences of this sample code for an identical CDR3. The CDR3: CASSAGTVGEKLFF. DNA of the CDR3: TGTGCCAGCAGCGCAGGGACAGTCGGTGAAAAACTGTTTTTT. V is TRBV9 and J is TRBJ1-4; 7 bases are shared with TRBD1. Germline CDR1 and CDR2: SGDLS and YYNGEE. The CDR3 runs 14 residues. V lost 3 bases, J lost 7 bases, and 6 bases stayed unmatched.

The V and J genes are TRBV29-1 and TRBJ1-1, with TRBD1 matching over 8 bases. In germline, CDR1 is SQVTM, CDR2 ANQGSEA. J gave up 11 bases and V 7 bases, and 9 bases lay outside the gene matches. This CDR3 contains 11 residues. CDR3 DNA: TGCAGCGGGGAGCACCAGGGGGCTGCTTTCTTT. It encodes CSGEHQGAAFF.

In this sample, this clone turned up a few times. The chain couples TRBV19 to TRBJ2-2; 7 bases match TRBD1. This CDR3 has 16 residues. Germline values: CDR1 LNHDA, CDR2 SQIVND (reference sequence). V shed 1 base, J shed 9 bases, and the junction held 11 bases outside the gene matches. The CDR3 here is CASSIGGQTRSRELFF. The CDR3, as DNA: TGTGCCAGTAGTATAGGGGGACAGACCCGGAGCAGGGAGCTGTTTTTT.

V is TRBV11-2 and J is TRBJ1-5; the match to TRBD1 covers 8 bases. The V gene end was trimmed by 0 bases and the J gene end by 6 bases; junction bases not matched to a gene: 4. CDR1 is SGHAT, CDR2 FQNNGV, per germline. This CDR3 contains 15 residues. CDR3 nucleotide sequence: TGTGCCAGCAGCTTAGACAGGGGGCCGGGTCAGCCCCAGCATTTT. Encoded protein: CASSLDRGPGQPQHF.

The chain recombines TRBV11-3 with TRBJ2-2; the D is unclear. Trimming stripped 1 base from V and 6 bases from J, with 9 bases between. Per germline, CDR1 SGHNT and CDR2 YENEEA. CDR3 length equals 14 residues. The CDR3 is CASSLGADAGELFF. DNA for the CDR3: TGTGCCAGCAGCTTAGGGGCCGACGCCGGGGAGCTGTTTTTT. The full variable domain, in which reference TRBV11-3 and TRBJ2-2 provide the parts outside the CDR3, is EAGVVQSPRYKIIEKKQPVAFWCNPISGHNTLYWYLQNLGQGPELLIRYENEEAVDDSQLPKDRFSAERLKGVDSTLKIQPAELGDSAVYLCASSLGADAGELFFGEGSRLTVL.

The chain links TRBV5-1 to TRBJ2-3; D is unresolved. This CDR3 has 15 amino acids. The V end lost 2 bases, the J end lost 1 base, and 11 bases lay between the germline ends. Germline assignment: CDR1 SGHRS and CDR2 YFSETQ. The chain's CDR3 is CASSLSTVGTDTQYF. The CDR3 DNA follows: TGCGCCAGCAGCTTAAGTACAGTCGGCACAGATACGCAGTATTTT.

The chain links TRBV5-5 to TRBJ1-1; 10 bases fit TRBD1. With V trimmed by 3 bases and J by 4 bases, 9 bases remained unmatched. The CDR3 spans 16 residues. Germline assignment: CDR1 SGHKS and CDR2 YYEKEE (reference sequence). Here the CDR3 reads CASSSTTGGGTTEAFF. In DNA form, the CDR3 reads TGTGCCAGCAGCTCCACGACAGGGGGCGGGACCACTGAAGCTTTCTTT.

The chain recombines TRBV6-5 with TRBJ1-4, with TRBD1 matching over 7 bases. Germline V gives CDR1 MNHEY, CDR2 SVGAGI. The CDR3 is made up of 15 amino acids. Trimming at V came to 6 bases and at J to 8 bases, leaving 12 bases not matched to a gene. The DNA of the CDR3 is TGTGCCAGCAGAAGAACCGGGACAGTGAAAGAAAAACTGTTTTTT. This translates into CASRRTGTVKEKLFF.

The chain is built from TRBV30 and TRBJ2-3; D unclear. Trimming took off 2 bases at V and 2 bases at J, with 5 bases between the two ends. CDR1 is GTSNPN and CDR2 is SVGIG in the germline V gene (reference sequence). CDR3 length: 12 amino acids. In DNA form, the CDR3 reads TGTGCCTGGAGTACTGCCACAGATACGCAGTATTTT. Encoded protein: CAWSTATDTQYF. Complete variable domain (other parts from reference TRBV30 and TRBJ2-3): SQTIHQWPATLVQPVGSPLSLECTVEGTSNPNLYWYRQAAGRGLQLLFYSVGIGQISSEVPQNLSASRPQDRQFILSSKKLLLSDSGFYLCAWSTATDTQYFGPGTRLTVL.

The chain employs TRBV7-2 and TRBJ1-2; maybe TRBD1 (5 bases). The CDR3 is made up of 13 amino acids. Germline CDR1 and CDR2: SGHTA and FQGNSA. V was shortened by 1 base and J by 7 bases, with 10 bases between the two germline ends. CDR3 in amino acids: CASSLVGQSGYTF. The CDR3 DNA sequence: TGTGCCAGCAGCTTAGTAGGACAATCTGGCTACACCTTC.

The chain combines TRBV7-2 with TRBJ1-5, with D unresolved. CDR1 and CDR2 (germline): SGHTA, FQGNSA. CDR3 length: 14 amino acids. Trimming took 5 bases from V and 0 from J, leaving 8 bases between them. CDR3 in DNA: TGTGCCAGCAGCCACGATCATAGCAATCAGCCCCAGCATTTT. Protein product: CASSHDHSNQPQHF.